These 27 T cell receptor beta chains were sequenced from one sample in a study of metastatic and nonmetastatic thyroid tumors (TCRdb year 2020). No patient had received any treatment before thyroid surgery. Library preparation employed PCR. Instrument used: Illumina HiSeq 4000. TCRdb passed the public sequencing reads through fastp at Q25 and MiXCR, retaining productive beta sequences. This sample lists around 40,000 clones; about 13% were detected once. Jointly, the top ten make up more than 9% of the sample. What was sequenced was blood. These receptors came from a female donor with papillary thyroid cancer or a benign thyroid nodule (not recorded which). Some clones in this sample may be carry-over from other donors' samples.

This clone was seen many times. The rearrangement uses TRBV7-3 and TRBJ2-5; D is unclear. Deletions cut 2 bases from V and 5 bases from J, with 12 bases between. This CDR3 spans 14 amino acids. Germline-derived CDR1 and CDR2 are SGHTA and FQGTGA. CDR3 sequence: CASSLDPLGETQYF. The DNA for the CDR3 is TGTGCCAGCAGCTTAGACCCCTTGGGGGAGACCCAGTACTTC. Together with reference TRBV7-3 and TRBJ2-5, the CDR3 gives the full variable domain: GAGVSQTPSNKVTEKGKYVELRCDPISGHTALYWYRQSLGQGPEFLIYFQGTGAADDSGLPNDRFFAVRPEGSVSTLKIQRTERGDSAVYLCASSLDPLGETQYFGPGTRLLVL.

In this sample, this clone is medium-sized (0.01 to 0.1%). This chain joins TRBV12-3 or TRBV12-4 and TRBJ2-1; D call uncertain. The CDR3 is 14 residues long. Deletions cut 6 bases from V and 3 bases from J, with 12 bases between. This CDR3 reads CASRSYGHYNEQFF. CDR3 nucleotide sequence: TGTGCCAGCAGGTCATACGGGCACTACAATGAGCAGTTCTTC.

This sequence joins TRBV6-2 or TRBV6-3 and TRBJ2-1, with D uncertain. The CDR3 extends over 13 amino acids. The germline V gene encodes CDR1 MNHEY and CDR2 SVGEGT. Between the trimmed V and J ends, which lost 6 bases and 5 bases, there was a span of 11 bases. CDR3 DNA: TGTGCCAGCAGCAAAGGAGCCCACAATGAGCAGTTCTTC. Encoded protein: CASSKGAHNEQFF.

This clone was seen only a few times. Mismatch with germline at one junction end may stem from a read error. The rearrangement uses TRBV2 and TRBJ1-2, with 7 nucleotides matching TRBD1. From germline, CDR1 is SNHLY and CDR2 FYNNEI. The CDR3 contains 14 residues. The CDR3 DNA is TGTTCCAGCAGTGGGACAGTCCTTAATTATGGCTACACCTTC. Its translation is CSSSGTVLNYGYTF.

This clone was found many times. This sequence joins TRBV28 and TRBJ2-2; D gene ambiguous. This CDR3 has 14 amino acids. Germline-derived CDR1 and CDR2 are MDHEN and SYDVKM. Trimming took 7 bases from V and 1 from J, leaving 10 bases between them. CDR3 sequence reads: CASTFGRNTGELFF. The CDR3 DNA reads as TGTGCCAGCACCTTCGGCAGGAACACCGGGGAGCTGTTTTTT.

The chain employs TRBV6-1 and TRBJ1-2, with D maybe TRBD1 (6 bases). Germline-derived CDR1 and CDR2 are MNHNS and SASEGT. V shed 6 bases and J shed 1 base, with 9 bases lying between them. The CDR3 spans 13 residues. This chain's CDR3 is CASRQGFNYGYTF. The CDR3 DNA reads TGTGCCAGCAGACAGGGATTTAACTATGGCTACACCTTC.

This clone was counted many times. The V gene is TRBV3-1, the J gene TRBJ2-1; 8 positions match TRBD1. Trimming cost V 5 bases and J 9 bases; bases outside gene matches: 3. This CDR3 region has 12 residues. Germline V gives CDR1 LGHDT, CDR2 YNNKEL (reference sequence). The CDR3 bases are TGTGCCAGCAGCGACAGGGGCACTGAGCAGTTCTTC. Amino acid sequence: CASSDRGTEQFF.

The CDR3 here is CASSTWDRGTEEQYF. The CDR3 bases are TGTGCCAGCAGTACTTGGGACAGGGGTACAGAAGAGCAGTACTTC. The chain has TRBV6-5 and TRBJ2-7; 10 bases line up with TRBD1. CDR3 size: 15 residues. V lost 5 bases to trimming and J lost 7 bases; unmatched junction nucleotides: 11. Germline loops: CDR1 MNHEY, CDR2 SVGAGI.

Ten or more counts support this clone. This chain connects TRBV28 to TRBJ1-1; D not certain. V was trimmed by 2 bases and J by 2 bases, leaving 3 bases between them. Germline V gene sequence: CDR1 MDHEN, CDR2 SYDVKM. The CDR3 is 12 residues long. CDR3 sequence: CASSLKNTEAFF. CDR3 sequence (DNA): TGTGCCAGCAGTTTAAAAAACACTGAAGCTTTCTTT.

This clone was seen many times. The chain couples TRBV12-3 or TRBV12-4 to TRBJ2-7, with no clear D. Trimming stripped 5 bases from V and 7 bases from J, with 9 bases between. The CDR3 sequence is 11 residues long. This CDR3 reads CASSLHGEQYF. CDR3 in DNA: TGTGCCAGCAGTCTTCATGGGGAGCAGTACTTC.

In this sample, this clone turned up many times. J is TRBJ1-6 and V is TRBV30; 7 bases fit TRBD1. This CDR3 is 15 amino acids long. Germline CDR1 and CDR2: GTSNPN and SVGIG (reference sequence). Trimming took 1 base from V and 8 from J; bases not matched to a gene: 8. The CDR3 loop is CAWSGPGGRDSPLHF. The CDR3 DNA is TGTGCCTGGAGTGGCCCAGGGGGAAGGGATTCACCCCTCCACTTT. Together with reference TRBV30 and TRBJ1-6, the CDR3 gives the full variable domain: SQTIHQWPATLVQPVGSPLSLECTVEGTSNPNLYWYRQAAGRGLQLLFYSVGIGQISSEVPQNLSASRPQDRQFILSSKKLLLSDSGFYLCAWSGPGGRDSPLHFGNGTRLTVT.

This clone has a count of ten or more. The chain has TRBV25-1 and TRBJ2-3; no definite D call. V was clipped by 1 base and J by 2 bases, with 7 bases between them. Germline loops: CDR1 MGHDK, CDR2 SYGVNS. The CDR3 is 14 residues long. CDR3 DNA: TGTGCCAGCAGTGAATTGGCAGACACAGATACGCAGTATTTT. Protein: CASSELADTDTQYF.

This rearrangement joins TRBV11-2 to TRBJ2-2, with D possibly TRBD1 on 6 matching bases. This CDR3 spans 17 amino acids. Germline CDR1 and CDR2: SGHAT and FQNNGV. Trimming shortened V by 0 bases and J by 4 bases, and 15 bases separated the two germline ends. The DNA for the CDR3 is TGTGCCAGCAGCTTAGAGGCCCTCGAACAGGGCACCGGGGAGCTGTTTTTT. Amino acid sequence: CASSLEALEQGTGELFF.

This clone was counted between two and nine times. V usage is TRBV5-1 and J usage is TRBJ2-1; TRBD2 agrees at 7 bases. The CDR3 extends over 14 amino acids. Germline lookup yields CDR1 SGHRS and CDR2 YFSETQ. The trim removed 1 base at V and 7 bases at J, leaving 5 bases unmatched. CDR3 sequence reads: CASSLSGEGNEQFF. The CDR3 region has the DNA TGCGCCAGCAGCTTGTCCGGGGAGGGGAATGAGCAGTTCTTC.

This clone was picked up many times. CDR3 in amino acids: CASTWTGHSQETQYF. The CDR3 DNA follows: TGCGCCAGCACCTGGACAGGGCATTCTCAAGAGACCCAGTACTTC. The V and J genes are TRBV5-1 and TRBJ2-5; the match to TRBD1 covers 8 bases. CDR1 is SGHRS and CDR2 is YFSETQ in the germline V gene. Unmatched junction bases numbered 9, after V lost 6 bases and J lost 2 bases. The CDR3 length is 15 residues.

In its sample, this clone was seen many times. The CDR3 nucleotides read TGTGCCAGCACCGGGTTGGGTGAAAAACTGTTTTTT. Its translation: CASTGLGEKLFF. J is TRBJ1-4 and V is TRBV12-3 or TRBV12-4; no clear D gene. The CDR3 has 12 residues. The ends were cut back, 7 bases at V and 7 bases at J, with 10 bases in the middle.

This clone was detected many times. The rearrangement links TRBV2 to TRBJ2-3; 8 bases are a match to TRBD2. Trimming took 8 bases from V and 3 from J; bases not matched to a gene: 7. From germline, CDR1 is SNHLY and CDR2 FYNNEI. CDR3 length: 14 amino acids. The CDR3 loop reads CASLRTGGTDTQYF. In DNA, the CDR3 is TGTGCCAGCCTCAGGACGGGAGGGACAGATACGCAGTATTTT.

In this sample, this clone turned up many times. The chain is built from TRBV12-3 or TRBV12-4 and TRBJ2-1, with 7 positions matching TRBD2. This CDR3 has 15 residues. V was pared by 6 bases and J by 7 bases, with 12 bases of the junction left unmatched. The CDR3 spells CASSPGRGRRNEQFF. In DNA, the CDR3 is TGTGCCAGCAGCCCGGGGAGGGGACGGCGGAATGAGCAGTTCTTC.

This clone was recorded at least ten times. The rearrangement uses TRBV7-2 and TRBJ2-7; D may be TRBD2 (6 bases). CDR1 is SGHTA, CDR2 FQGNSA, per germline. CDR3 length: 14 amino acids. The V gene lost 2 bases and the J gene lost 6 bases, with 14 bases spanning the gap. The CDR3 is CASSLSSEGGEQYF. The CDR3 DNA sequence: TGTGCCAGCAGCTTATCTTCGGAGGGTGGCGAGCAGTACTTC.

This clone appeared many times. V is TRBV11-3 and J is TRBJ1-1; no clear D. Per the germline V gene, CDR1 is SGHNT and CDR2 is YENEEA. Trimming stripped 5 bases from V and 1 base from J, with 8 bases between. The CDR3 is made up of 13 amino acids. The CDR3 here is CASSQNENTEAFF. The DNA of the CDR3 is TGTGCCAGCAGCCAAAACGAGAACACTGAAGCTTTCTTT. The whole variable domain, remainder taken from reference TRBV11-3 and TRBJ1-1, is EAGVVQSPRYKIIEKKQPVAFWCNPISGHNTLYWYLQNLGQGPELLIRYENEEAVDDSQLPKDRFSAERLKGVDSTLKIQPAELGDSAVYLCASSQNENTEAFFGQGTRLTVV.

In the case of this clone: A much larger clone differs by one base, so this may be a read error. The CDR3 DNA reads as TGTGCCAGCAGCCCGGTGGACGGGGGAGGTGCAGATACGCAGTATTTT. As protein: CASSPVDGGGADTQYF. The chain links TRBV11-1 to TRBJ2-3; TRBD2 is a possible D gene (6 bases). Germline-derived CDR1 and CDR2 are SGHAT and FQDESV (reference sequence). Between the trimmed V and J ends, which lost 5 bases and 4 bases, there was a span of 19 bases. The CDR3 has 16 amino acids.

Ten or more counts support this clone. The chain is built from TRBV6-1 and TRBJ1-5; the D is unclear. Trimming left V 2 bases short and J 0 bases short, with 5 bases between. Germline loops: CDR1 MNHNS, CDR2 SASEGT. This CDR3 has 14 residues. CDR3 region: CASSEMNSNQPQHF. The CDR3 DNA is TGTGCCAGCAGTGAAATGAATAGCAATCAGCCCCAGCATTTT.

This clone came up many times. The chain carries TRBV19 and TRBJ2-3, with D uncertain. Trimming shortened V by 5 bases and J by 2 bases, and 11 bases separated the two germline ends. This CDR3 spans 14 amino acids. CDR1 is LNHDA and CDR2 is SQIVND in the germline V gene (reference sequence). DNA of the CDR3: TGTGCCAGTAGTGCCGGGCAACACACAGATACGCAGTATTTT. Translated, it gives CASSAGQHTDTQYF.

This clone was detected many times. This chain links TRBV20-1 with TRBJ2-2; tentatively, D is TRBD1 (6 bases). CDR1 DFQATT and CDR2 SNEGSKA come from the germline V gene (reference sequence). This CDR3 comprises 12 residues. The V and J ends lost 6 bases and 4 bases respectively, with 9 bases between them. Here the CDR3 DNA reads TGCAGTGCCTTGACAGGCACCGGGGAGCTGTTTTTT. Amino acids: CSALTGTGELFF.

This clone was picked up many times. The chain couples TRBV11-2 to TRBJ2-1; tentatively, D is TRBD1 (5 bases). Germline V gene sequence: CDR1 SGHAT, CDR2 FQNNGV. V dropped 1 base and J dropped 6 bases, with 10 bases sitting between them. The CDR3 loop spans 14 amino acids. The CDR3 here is CASSLVEGANEQFF. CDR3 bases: TGTGCCAGCAGCTTAGTGGAAGGGGCCAATGAGCAGTTCTTC. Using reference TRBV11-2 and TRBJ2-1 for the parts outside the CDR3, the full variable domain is EAGVAQSPRYKIIEKRQSVAFWCNPISGHATLYWYQQILGQGPKLLIQFQNNGVVDDSQLPKDRFSAERLKGVDSTLKIQPAKLEDSAVYLCASSLVEGANEQFFGPGTRLTVL.

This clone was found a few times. CDR3 in amino acids: CASSLTGIQETQYF. As DNA, the CDR3 is TGTGCCAGCAGTCTTACAGGGATCCAAGAGACCCAGTACTTC. The rearrangement uses TRBV7-6 and TRBJ2-5, with TRBD1 as a possible D gene (6 bases). This CDR3 comprises 14 residues. CDR1 SGHVS and CDR2 FNYEAQ come from the germline V gene. V was shortened by 6 bases and J by 1 base, with 12 bases between the two germline ends.

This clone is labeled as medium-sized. The CDR3 region is CASSYSGTASGIYEQYF. CDR3 coding DNA: TGTGCCAGCAGTTACTCAGGGACTGCCTCCGGTATTTACGAGCAGTACTTC. This rearrangement joins TRBV6-5 to TRBJ2-7, with a possible D match to TRBD2 (6 bases). The ends were cut back, 0 bases at V and 4 bases at J, with 19 bases in the middle. This CDR3 contains 17 residues. Germline lookup yields CDR1 MNHEY and CDR2 SVGAGI.